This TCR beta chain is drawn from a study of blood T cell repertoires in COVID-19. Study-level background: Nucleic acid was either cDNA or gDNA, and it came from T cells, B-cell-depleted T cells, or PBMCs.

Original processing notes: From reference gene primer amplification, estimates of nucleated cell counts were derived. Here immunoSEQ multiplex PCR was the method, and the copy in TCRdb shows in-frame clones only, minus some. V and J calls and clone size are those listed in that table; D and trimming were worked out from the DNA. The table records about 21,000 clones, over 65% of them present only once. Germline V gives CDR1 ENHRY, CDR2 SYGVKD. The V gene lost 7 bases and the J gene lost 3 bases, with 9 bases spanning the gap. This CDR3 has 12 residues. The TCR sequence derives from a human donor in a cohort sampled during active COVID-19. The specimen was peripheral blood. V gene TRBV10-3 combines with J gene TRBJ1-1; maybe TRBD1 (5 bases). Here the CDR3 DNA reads TGTGCCATCACGTCGGGGGACACTGAAGCTTTCTTT. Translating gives CAITSGDTEAFF.